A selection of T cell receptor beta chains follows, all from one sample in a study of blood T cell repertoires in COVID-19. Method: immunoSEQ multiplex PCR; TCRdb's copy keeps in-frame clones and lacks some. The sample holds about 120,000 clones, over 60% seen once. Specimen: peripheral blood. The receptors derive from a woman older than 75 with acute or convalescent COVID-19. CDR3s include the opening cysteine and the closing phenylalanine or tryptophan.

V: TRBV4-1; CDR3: CASSQGGRGNPYYGYTF
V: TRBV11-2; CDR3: CASTREYTGELFF
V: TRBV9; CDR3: CASSVGSGNEYNEQFF
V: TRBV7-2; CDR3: CASSLNPGREKLFF
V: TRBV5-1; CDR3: CASSLWGDTGELFF
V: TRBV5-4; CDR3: CASSLGQTNSPLHF
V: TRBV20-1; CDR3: CSASVMNEQFF
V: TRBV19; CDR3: CASSIETGGIDTQYF
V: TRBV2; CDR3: CASNRQGPNSPLHF
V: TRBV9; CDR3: CASSVLSSTGELFF
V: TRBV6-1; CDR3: CASSDLDRAGYTF
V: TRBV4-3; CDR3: CASSQEAHSSSYEQYF
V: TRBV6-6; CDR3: CASTLQGRPESYTF
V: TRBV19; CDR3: CASSPLGQGTATNEKLFF
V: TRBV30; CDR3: CAWSPRQGLGTDTQYF
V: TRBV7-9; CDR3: CASSFGFQGTGYTF
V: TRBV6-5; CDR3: CASSSISGSPWDEQFF
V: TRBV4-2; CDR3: CASSQDHIDLRQNSPLHF
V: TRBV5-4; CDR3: CASSSNAGTSGLGEQYF
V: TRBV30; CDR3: CAWAQGNSNQPQHF
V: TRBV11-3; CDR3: CASSRDGGAQGVRDQPQHF
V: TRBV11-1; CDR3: CASSQGSGTGSIEYF
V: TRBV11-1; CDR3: CASSLQAGVYNEQFF
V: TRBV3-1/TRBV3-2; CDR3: CASSQGTGGRQPQHF
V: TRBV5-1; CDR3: CASSWTGNSGNTIYF
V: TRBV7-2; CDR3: CASSTTSGRKVQFF
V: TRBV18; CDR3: CASSPRGDRTKAFF
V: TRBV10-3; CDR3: CAISRQGARGDGYTF
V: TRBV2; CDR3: CASTYQETQYF
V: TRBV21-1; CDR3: CASSKVRGSNQPQHF
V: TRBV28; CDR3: CASSLAGGAGRTEAFF
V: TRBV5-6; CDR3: CASSLTSGSLTDTQYF
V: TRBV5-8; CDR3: CASNPRGIPRAFF
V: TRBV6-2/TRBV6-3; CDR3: CASSYSIGAYDF
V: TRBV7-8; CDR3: CASSLATGTDTQYF
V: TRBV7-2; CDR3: CASSDQGYHEQYF
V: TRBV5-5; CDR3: CASSWTSGETQYF
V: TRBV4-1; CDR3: CASSWDRVNEQYF
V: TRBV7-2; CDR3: CASSPRLAGTSDTQYF
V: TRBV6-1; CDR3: CASSEWTGGTDTQYF
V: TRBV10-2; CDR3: CASSQTGYEQYF